These 22 T cell receptor beta chains came from one sample sequenced in a study of cytotoxic CD8 clonotypes in ibrutinib-treated CLL. The method was immunoSEQ multiplex PCR; TCRdb's version includes in-frame clones alone and lacks a portion of them. This repertoire shows fewer than 400,000 clones, roughly 70% found once; its top ten account for about 6.7%. The sequencing used PBMCs, collected after 36 months of ibrutinib treatment. These receptor sequences come from a human donor with chronic lymphocytic leukemia.

This chain uses TRBV15 with TRBJ1-2, with D hard to call. The CDR3 is made up of 15 amino acids. Germline CDR1 reads LNHNV; CDR2 reads YYDKDF (reference sequence). The ends were cut back, 5 bases at V and 1 base at J, with 14 bases in the middle. The CDR3 here is CATSDPEGGNYGYTF. The DNA for the CDR3 is TGTGCCACCAGCGACCCGGAGGGCGGTAACTATGGCTACACCTTC.

V gene TRBV5-1 combines with J gene TRBJ2-5; no clear D gene. V was clipped by 0 bases and J by 2 bases, with 8 bases between them. The germline gives CDR1 SGHRS, CDR2 YFSETQ. This CDR3 region has 14 residues. The CDR3 DNA sequence: TGCGCCAGCAGCTTGGCCGGCGGACAAGAGACCCAGTACTTC. Translating it yields CASSLAGGQETQYF. The variable domain in full, with the rest retrieved from reference TRBV5-1 and TRBJ2-5, is KAGVTQTPRYLIKTRGQQVTLSCSPISGHRSVSWYQQTPGQGLQFLFEYFSETQRNKGNFPGRFSGRQFSNSRSEMNVSTLELGDSALYLCASSLAGGQETQYFGPGTRLLVL.

The chain carries TRBV6-6 and TRBJ1-1, with D hard to call. The CDR3 consists of 15 residues. Germline-derived CDR1 and CDR2 are MNHNY and SVGAGI (reference sequence). V was clipped by 0 bases and J by 4 bases, with 12 bases between them. The CDR3 reads CASSYSSSGSTEAFF. In DNA form, the CDR3 reads TGTGCCAGCAGTTACTCGTCTTCGGGGTCCACTGAAGCTTTCTTT.

The chain joins TRBV29-1 to TRBJ1-2; 9 positions match TRBD1. This CDR3 spans 14 amino acids. With V trimmed by 6 bases and J by 1 base, 6 bases remained unmatched. From germline, CDR1 is SQVTM and CDR2 ANQGSEA. DNA for the CDR3: TGCAGCGTGAGGGACAGGGAGGTTAACTATGGCTACACCTTC. This codes for CSVRDREVNYGYTF.

The V gene is TRBV19, the J gene TRBJ1-5; D possibly corresponds to TRBD1 (6 bases). The V end lost 6 bases, the J end lost 2 bases, and 14 bases lay between the germline ends. The germline gives CDR1 LNHDA, CDR2 SQIVND (reference sequence). The CDR3 runs to 15 residues. CDR3 DNA: TGTGCCAGTAGGCCAGAACAGGGCCGCAATCAGCCCCAGCATTTT. This encodes CASRPEQGRNQPQHF.

This chain joins TRBV6-5 and TRBJ1-2; no definite D call. Per germline, CDR1 MNHEY and CDR2 SVGAGI. Between the trimmed V and J ends, which lost 0 bases and 3 bases, there was a span of 11 bases. The CDR3 contains 15 residues. The CDR3 loop reads CASSYSFGSHYGYTF. The CDR3 coding sequence is TGTGCCAGCAGTTACTCTTTTGGGAGTCACTATGGCTACACCTTC.

This clone was found a few times. The V and J genes are TRBV27 and TRBJ2-3, with D unresolved. Germline CDR1 and CDR2: MNHEY and SMNVEV (reference sequence). V lost 6 bases and J 4 bases, leaving 14 bases between the germline ends. The CDR3 runs 14 residues. The CDR3 region is CASRQPSLADTQYF. CDR3 DNA: TGTGCCAGCAGGCAACCAAGCCTCGCAGATACGCAGTATTTT.

The chain combines TRBV19 with TRBJ1-5; D is possibly TRBD1 (6 bases). Looked up from germline, CDR1 is LNHDA and CDR2 is SQIVND (reference sequence). Trimming removed 1 base at V and 0 bases at J, with 22 bases between. The CDR3 totals 20 residues. DNA for the CDR3: TGTGCCAGTAGTATAGGACGTTTGAAGGCGGGGACAAATAGCAATCAGCCCCAGCATTTT. It is translated as CASSIGRLKAGTNSNQPQHF.

CDR3 nucleotides: TGTGCCAGCAGCTTGGTTGGCGGGACAGGGTTCAATCAGCCCCAGCATTTT. Translating it yields CASSLVGGTGFNQPQHF. The gene calls are TRBV5-5 and TRBJ1-5; 9 bases align to TRBD1. Trimming removed 0 bases from V and 3 bases from J; junction bases left unmatched: 7. The CDR3 is made up of 17 amino acids. Looked up from germline, CDR1 is SGHKS and CDR2 is YYEKEE (reference sequence).

A few counts support this clone. The chain is built from TRBV7-9 and TRBJ2-3, with 11 bases that match TRBD2. V shed 5 bases, J shed 0 bases, and the junction held 13 bases outside the gene matches. The germline gives CDR1 SEHNR, CDR2 FQNEAQ (reference sequence). The CDR3 extends over 19 amino acids. The chain's CDR3 is CASSLVVLAGGASTDTQYF. CDR3 sequence (DNA): TGTGCCAGCAGCCTAGTGGTTCTAGCGGGAGGCGCTAGCACAGATACGCAGTATTTT.

This chain links TRBV7-2 with TRBJ2-7; unclear D gene. Trimming cost V 1 base and J 2 bases, with 12 bases left between them. Germline-derived CDR1 and CDR2 are SGHTA and FQGNSA. The length of the CDR3 is 15 residues. The CDR3 region has the DNA TGTGCCAGCAGCTTAGTGGGGAATCCCGCCTACGAGCAGTACTTC. Its translation is CASSLVGNPAYEQYF.

This clone was seen only a few times. Other nucleotide sequences from this sample produce the same CDR3. This chain's CDR3 is CASSLAGGPYNEQFF. The CDR3, as DNA: TGTGCCAGCAGCTTAGCCGGGGGGCCCTACAATGAGCAGTTCTTC. V is TRBV7-2 and J is TRBJ2-1; a weak D match, TRBD2 (7 bases). CDR3 length equals 15 residues. Trimming shortened V by 0 bases and J by 2 bases, and 8 bases separated the two germline ends. CDR1 is SGHTA, CDR2 FQGNSA, per germline.

In this sample, this clone turned up a few times. J is TRBJ2-1 and V is TRBV9; D possibly corresponds to TRBD1 (5 bases). The CDR3 has 14 amino acids. The germline CDR1 and CDR2 sequences are SGDLS and YYNGEE. V lost 0 bases to trimming and J lost 6 bases, with 10 bases between them. CDR3 region: CASSVETTVNEQFF. Here the CDR3 DNA reads TGTGCCAGCAGCGTAGAGACGACAGTCAATGAGCAGTTCTTC.

The chain uses TRBV19 and TRBJ2-7; D might be TRBD2 (7 bases). Germline V gene sequence: CDR1 LNHDA, CDR2 SQIVND (reference sequence). Trimming pared 3 bases from V and 3 bases from J, leaving 15 bases between. This CDR3 is built from 15 residues. The chain's CDR3 is CASSIGGRRYYEQYF. DNA of the CDR3: TGTGCCAGTAGTATCGGGGGGCGCAGGTACTACGAGCAGTACTTC.

This rearrangement joins TRBV15 to TRBJ2-5, with TRBD2 as a possible D gene (5 bases). CDR1 is LNHNV, CDR2 YYDKDF, per germline (reference sequence). This CDR3 region has 13 residues. V was trimmed by 3 bases and J by 4 bases, leaving 9 bases between them. CDR3 nucleotides: TGTGCCACCAGCAGGGAAGGGAGAGAGACCCAGTACTTC. The encoded protein is CATSREGRETQYF.

This clone occurred a few times. This rearrangement joins TRBV6-6 to TRBJ1-4, with TRBD1 identical over 11 bases. The germline CDR1 and CDR2 sequences are MNHNY and SVGAGI (reference sequence). This CDR3 comprises 16 residues. V shed 6 bases and J 0 bases; nucleotides not matched to a gene: 3. CDR3 residues: CASRPGQGATNEKLFF. The CDR3 DNA sequence: TGTGCCAGCAGACCGGGACAGGGGGCAACTAATGAAAAACTGTTTTTT.

The table lists this clone with a few counts. This rearrangement joins TRBV29-1 to TRBJ2-7; maybe TRBD1 (6 bases). The CDR3 spans 11 residues. Trimming stripped 4 bases from V and 3 bases from J, with 7 bases between. Germline lookup yields CDR1 SQVTM and CDR2 ANQGSEA. The CDR3: CSVGDNYEQYF. CDR3 coding DNA: TGCAGCGTTGGGGACAACTACGAGCAGTACTTC.

The chain is built from TRBV15 and TRBJ2-7, with 7 bases that match TRBD1. Germline V gene data show CDR1 as LNHNV and CDR2 as YYDKDF (reference sequence). CDR3 length: 14 amino acids. J was trimmed by 2 bases and V by 3 bases; bases with no gene match: 4. Written as DNA, the CDR3 is TGTGCCACCAGCAGGACAGGGTCGGCCTACGAGCAGTACTTC. This codes for CATSRTGSAYEQYF.

The gene calls are TRBV29-1 and TRBJ2-3; D remains unclear. Deletions cut 4 bases from V and 0 bases from J, with 8 bases between. The CDR3 is made up of 13 amino acids. Germline CDR1 reads SQVTM; CDR2 reads ANQGSEA. CDR3 sequence: CSVASSSTDTQYF. CDR3 coding DNA: TGCAGCGTTGCCAGTTCTAGCACAGATACGCAGTATTTT.

The table lists this clone with a few counts. The chain carries TRBV7-9 and TRBJ2-5; the match to TRBD2 covers 10 bases. The CDR3 covers 16 residues. CDR1 is SEHNR, CDR2 FQNEAQ, per germline (reference sequence). With 2 bases clipped from V and 0 bases from J, the junction kept 3 bases outside the gene matches. This chain's CDR3 is CASSLNLAGDQETQYF. The CDR3 bases are TGTGCCAGCAGCTTAAATCTAGCGGGGGACCAAGAGACCCAGTACTTC.

In this sample, this clone turned up a few times. The chain joins TRBV7-9 to TRBJ2-7; maybe TRBD1 (5 bases). CDR1 and CDR2 (germline): SEHNR, FQNEAQ (reference sequence). CDR3 length equals 13 residues. The V end lost 4 bases, the J end lost 3 bases, and 10 bases lay between the germline ends. The CDR3 reads CASSSTGYYEQYF. The CDR3 DNA follows: TGTGCCAGCAGCTCAACAGGATACTACGAGCAGTACTTC.

V and J are TRBV7-6 and TRBJ1-2; TRBD1 matches at 7 bases. Per germline, CDR1 SGHVS and CDR2 FNYEAQ. The CDR3 spans 13 residues. Germline trimming cut 5 bases from V and 6 bases from J; bases unmatched to any gene: 6. Here the CDR3 reads CASSPRQGDGYTF. The CDR3 coding sequence is TGTGCCAGCAGCCCAAGACAGGGCGATGGCTACACCTTC.